These T cell receptor beta chains were read from a single sample in a study of Graves' ophthalmopathy and Graves' hyperthyroidism. TCRdb analysed the multiplex PCR reads with MiXCR anew, one entry per CDR3 protein. The table shows hundreds of thousands of distinct CDR3 sequences, with 13% to 15% occurring only once. The source material was blood. Receptor source: a woman aged 25 to 39 with Graves' ophthalmopathy. Each CDR3 is given without its conserved first and last residue. The D gene is left open where the match is weak.

CDR3 protein | J gene | D gene | CDR3 length | V gene
SASGSLSWNQETQY | TRBJ2-5 | . | 14 | TRBV20-1
SARANQPQH | TRBJ1-5 | . | 9 | TRBV20-1
ASSPPTGSNYGYT | TRBJ1-2 | . | 13 | TRBV18
ASSPRGRTYEQY | TRBJ2-7 | . | 12 | TRBV28
ATSRVGVNYGYT | TRBJ1-2 | . | 12 | TRBV15
ASSPLTGMMNTEAF | TRBJ1-1 | TRBD1 | 14 | TRBV19
ASSPFGPNTEAF | TRBJ1-1 | . | 12 | TRBV6-1
ASSFGRSTEAF | TRBJ1-1 | . | 11 | TRBV7-3
SELEEGGVSNQPQH | TRBJ1-5 | . | 14 | TRBV20-1
ASSEARLGGTEAF | TRBJ1-1 | . | 13 | TRBV6-1
ASSQGGLAGEETQY | TRBJ2-5 | TRBD2 | 14 | TRBV12-3/TRBV12-4
ASSPGGRNSPLH | TRBJ1-6 | TRBD1 | 12 | TRBV12-3/TRBV12-4
ASSLDGTGGPKNIQY | TRBJ2-4 | TRBD1 | 15 | TRBV7-3
ASSQGSGLAGSHEQY | TRBJ2-7 | TRBD2 | 15 | TRBV4-1
ASSHGQNGYT | TRBJ1-2 | . | 10 | TRBV4-1
ASSRVMGTTEAF | TRBJ1-1 | . | 12 | TRBV6-1
ASRGQGVSGANVLT | TRBJ2-6 | TRBD1 | 14 | TRBV2
ASSLVSGQGYEQY | TRBJ2-7 | TRBD1 | 13 | TRBV11-2
ASSSFDRSYEQY | TRBJ2-7 | . | 12 | TRBV27
ASSITGGGNQPQH | TRBJ1-5 | . | 13 | TRBV11-1
ASSLSPGGGYT | TRBJ1-2 | . | 11 | TRBV28
ASSNRVGYT | TRBJ1-2 | . | 9 | TRBV12-3/TRBV12-4
ASSLGGPTQETQY | TRBJ2-5 | . | 13 | TRBV5-1
ASSFGGGGLGMNTEAF | TRBJ1-1 | TRBD1 | 16 | TRBV12-3/TRBV12-4
ASSLGGKTYEQY | TRBJ2-7 | . | 12 | TRBV28
ASSLANLEGYEQY | TRBJ2-7 | . | 13 | TRBV7-9
ASSYGVHLGETQY | TRBJ2-5 | . | 13 | TRBV6-2/TRBV6-3
ASSPRWTGRLVDQPQH | TRBJ1-5 | TRBD1 | 16 | TRBV7-8
ASSETLGRADTQY | TRBJ2-3 | TRBD2 | 13 | TRBV2
ASSDIIREQGRAF | TRBJ1-1 | . | 13 | TRBV6-1
ASSLWGAEAF | TRBJ1-1 | . | 10 | TRBV11-1
ASSLQRLRQETQY | TRBJ2-5 | . | 13 | TRBV2